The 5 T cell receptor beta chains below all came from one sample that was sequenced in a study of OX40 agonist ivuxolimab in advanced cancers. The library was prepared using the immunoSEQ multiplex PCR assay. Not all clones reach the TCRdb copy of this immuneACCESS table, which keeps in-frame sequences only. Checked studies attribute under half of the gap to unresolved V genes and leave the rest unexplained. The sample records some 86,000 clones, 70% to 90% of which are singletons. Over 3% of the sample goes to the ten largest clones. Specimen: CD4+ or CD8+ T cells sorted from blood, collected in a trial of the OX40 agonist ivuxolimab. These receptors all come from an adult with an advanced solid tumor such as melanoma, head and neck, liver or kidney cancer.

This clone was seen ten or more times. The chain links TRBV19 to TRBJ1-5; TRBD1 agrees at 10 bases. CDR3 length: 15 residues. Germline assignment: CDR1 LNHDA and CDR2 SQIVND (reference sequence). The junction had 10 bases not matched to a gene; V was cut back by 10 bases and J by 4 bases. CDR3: CATRGQGRNNQPQHF. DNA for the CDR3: TGTGCCACTAGGGGACAGGGGAGGAATAATCAGCCCCAGCATTTT.

The CDR3 nucleotides are TGTGCCAGCAGTGACGACAGAGAGTCCTACGAGCAGTACTTC. Protein sequence: CASSDDRESYEQYF. The chain has TRBV25-1 and TRBJ2-7; D is perhaps TRBD1 (5 bases). Trimming pared 3 bases from V and 1 base from J, leaving 10 bases between. The CDR3 runs to 14 residues. Germline V gene sequence: CDR1 MGHDK, CDR2 SYGVNS.

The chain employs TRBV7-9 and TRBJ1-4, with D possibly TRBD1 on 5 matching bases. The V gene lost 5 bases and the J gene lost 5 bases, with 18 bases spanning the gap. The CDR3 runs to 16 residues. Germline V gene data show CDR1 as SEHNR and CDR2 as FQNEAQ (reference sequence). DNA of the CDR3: TGTGCCAGCAGCCTGTCAAATCCCGGGACCAATGAAAAACTGTTTTTT. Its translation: CASSLSNPGTNEKLFF.

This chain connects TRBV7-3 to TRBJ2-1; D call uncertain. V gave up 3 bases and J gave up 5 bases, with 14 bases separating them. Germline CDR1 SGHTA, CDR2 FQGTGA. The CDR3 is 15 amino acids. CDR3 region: CASSLFNLPDNEQFF. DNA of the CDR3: TGTGCCAGCAGCTTGTTCAACTTACCGGACAATGAGCAGTTCTTC. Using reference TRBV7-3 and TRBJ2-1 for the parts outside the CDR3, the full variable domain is GAGVSQTPSNKVTEKGKYVELRCDPISGHTALYWYRQSLGQGPEFLIYFQGTGAADDSGLPNDRFFAVRPEGSVSTLKIQRTERGDSAVYLCASSLFNLPDNEQFFGPGTRLTVL.

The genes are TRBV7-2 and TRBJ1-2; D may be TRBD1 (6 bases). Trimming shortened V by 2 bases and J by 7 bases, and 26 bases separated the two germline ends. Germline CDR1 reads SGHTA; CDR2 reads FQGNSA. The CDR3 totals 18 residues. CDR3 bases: TGTGCCAGCAGCTTAATGGGGCCTTTAACAGGGAGCAGCGGTGGCTACACCTTC. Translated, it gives CASSLMGPLTGSSGGYTF.